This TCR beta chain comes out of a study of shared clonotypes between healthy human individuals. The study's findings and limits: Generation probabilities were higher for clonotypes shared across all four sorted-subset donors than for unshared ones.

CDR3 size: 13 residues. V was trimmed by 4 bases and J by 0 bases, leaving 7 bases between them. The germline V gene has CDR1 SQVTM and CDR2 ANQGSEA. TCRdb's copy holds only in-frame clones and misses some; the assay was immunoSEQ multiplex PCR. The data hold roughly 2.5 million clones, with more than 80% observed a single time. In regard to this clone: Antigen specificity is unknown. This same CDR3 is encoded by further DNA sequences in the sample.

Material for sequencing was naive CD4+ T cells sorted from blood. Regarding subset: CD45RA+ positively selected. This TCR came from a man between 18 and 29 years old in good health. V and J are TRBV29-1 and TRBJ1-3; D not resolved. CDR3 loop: CSVVGFSGNTIYF. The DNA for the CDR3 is TGCAGCGTTGTAGGTTTCTCTGGAAACACCATATATTTT.